This entry describes one TCR beta chain. The source of the sample is a study of blood T cell repertoires in COVID-19. Sequenced by immunoSEQ multiplex PCR; TCRdb stores in-frame clones only, minus some. The sample records around 64,000 clones, over 75% being singletons. The CDR3 consists of 16 residues. Unmatched junction bases numbered 4, after V lost 0 bases and J lost 8 bases. CDR1 and CDR2 (germline): LGHDT, YNNKEL (reference sequence). The sequencing sample was made of peripheral blood. V and J are TRBV3-1 (or the pseudogene TRBV3-2) and TRBJ2-1; 13 bases line up with TRBD2. The TCR originated in a man older than 75 in a cohort sampled during active COVID-19. CDR3 loop: CASSQDPGLAGYEQFF. In nucleotides, the CDR3 is TGTGCCAGCAGCCAAGATCCGGGACTAGCGGGGTATGAGCAGTTCTTC.